A selection of T cell receptor beta chains follows, all from one sample in a study of blood T cell repertoires in COVID-19. TCRdb's copy holds only in-frame clones and misses some; the assay was immunoSEQ multiplex PCR. The table has 200,000 or so clones, around 89% seen once. Sequenced: peripheral blood. The source of these receptors is a man aged 30 to 39 with COVID-19, enrolled during active disease. The CDR3 runs from the conserved cysteine through the conserved F or W. D genes are given only for firm matches. Where a row states a size, it is once, few, many or the class of an expanded clone; other rows omit it.

J gene	clone size	D gene	CDR3 length	V gene	CDR3 DNA	CDR3 protein
TRBJ2-3	-	-	15	TRBV9	TGTGCCAGCAGCCGACAGGTGATCGGCACAGATACGCAGTATTTT	CASSRQVIGTDTQYF
TRBJ1-1	-	-	16	TRBV7-3	TGTGCCAGCTCATTGTCGGGAGGGGGTCGGGACACTGAAGCTTTCTTT	CASSLSGGGRDTEAFF
TRBJ2-2	-	TRBD2	14	TRBV28	TGTGCCAGCAGCCTAGCGGGAAGTGGCGGGGAGCTGTTTTTT	CASSLAGSGGELFF
TRBJ1-5	-	-	18	TRBV5-1	TGCGCCAGCAGCCCAGACACCCCTATCGCGGGGAGGGGTCAGCCCCAGCATTTT	CASSPDTPIAGRGQPQHF
TRBJ1-2	-	TRBD1	15	TRBV3-1/TRBV3-2	TGTGCCAGCAGCCTTACCGGGACAGGGACCTATGGCTACACCTTC	CASSLTGTGTYGYTF
TRBJ1-1	-	TRBD1	16	TRBV5-8	TGTGCCAGCAGCTCCTCCTTAAGGACAGGGAACACTGAAGCTTTCTTT	CASSSSLRTGNTEAFF
TRBJ2-2	-	-	15	TRBV7-8	TGTGCCAGCAGGACACAGGGCCTTATGACCGGGGAGCTGTTTTTT	CASRTQGLMTGELFF
TRBJ1-6	-	TRBD1	16	TRBV5-1	TGCGCCAGCAGCTCGGATCCGGGACAGAGTAATTCACCCCTCCACTTT	CASSSDPGQSNSPLHF
TRBJ1-6	-	-	17	TRBV28	TGTGCCAGCAGTTTATCTATCCCGACGGGTGATAGTTCACCCCTCCACTTT	CASSLSIPTGDSSPLHF
TRBJ1-2	-	-	14	TRBV19	TGTGCCAGTGCACCAGTGTTAACCGAGGTTGGCTACACCTTC	CASAPVLTEVGYTF
TRBJ1-2	-	TRBD1	15	TRBV18	TGTGCCAGCTCACGGAGTTCCGGGACAGGGTATGGCTACACCTTC	CASSRSSGTGYGYTF
TRBJ1-1	-	-	13	TRBV6-5	TGTGCCAGCAGTTACGTACAGAACACTGAAGCTTTCTTT	CASSYVQNTEAFF
TRBJ1-6	-	-	18	TRBV7-2	TGTGCCAGCAGCCCCCGGGAGGCTCCGAGCTCCTATAATTCACCCCTCCACTTT	CASSPREAPSSYNSPLHF
TRBJ1-1	-	-	14	TRBV5-1	TGCGCCAGCAGCAACCAGGACAGATACACTGAAGCTTTCTTT	CASSNQDRYTEAFF
TRBJ1-2	-	TRBD1	14	TRBV2	TGTGCCAGCAGTGGACAGGGCGCTAACTATGGCTACACCTTC	CASSGQGANYGYTF
TRBJ1-1	-	-	17	TRBV19	TGTGCCAGTTCCTCCGGGAGGGGGGGGAAGGCGCACACTGAAGCTTTCTTT	CASSSGRGGKAHTEAFF
TRBJ2-7	-	-	14	TRBV5-1	TGCGCCAGCAAATGGGGAGAGACGGCCTACGAGCAGTACTTC	CASKWGETAYEQYF
TRBJ2-4	-	TRBD1	18	TRBV6-2/TRBV6-3	TGTGCCAGCAGTTACAGCGACAGGGCTGGGCATCGGGAAAACATTCAGTACTTC	CASSYSDRAGHRENIQYF
TRBJ2-2	-	-	15	TRBV9	TGTGCCAGCAGCTCGACGGGAGTGTACACCGGGGAGCTGTTTTTT	CASSSTGVYTGELFF
TRBJ1-2	-	-	15	TRBV6-5	TGTGCCAGCAGTTACGGGCAGCGGCCAAACTATGGCTACACCTTC	CASSYGQRPNYGYTF
TRBJ1-1	-	TRBD1	14	TRBV19	TGTGCCAGTAGCAGGGACAGTAGATACACTGAAGCTTTCTTT	CASSRDSRYTEAFF
TRBJ2-2	-	TRBD1	14	TRBV7-2	TGTGCCAGCAGACAACAGGGGGCGGCCGGGGAGCTGTTTTTT	CASRQQGAAGELFF
TRBJ1-5	-	-	16	TRBV11-2	TGTGCCAGCAGCTTATTAGGGGGAGTTAACAATCAGCCCCAGCATTTT	CASSLLGGVNNQPQHF
TRBJ1-5	-	TRBD1	16	TRBV6-1	TGTGCCAGCAGTGAACTGGACAGGGCGAAATTGCAGCCCCAGCATTTT	CASSELDRAKLQPQHF
TRBJ2-1	-	TRBD2	16	TRBV27	TGTGCCAGCAACTCCCGGCTAGCGGGGGCCTACAATGAGCAGTTCTTC	CASNSRLAGAYNEQFF
TRBJ1-1	-	-	15	TRBV30	TGTGCCTCCGAGAGGAGGAATAGGCCAGGCACTGAAGCTTTCTTT	CASERRNRPGTEAFF
TRBJ1-2	-	-	13	TRBV27	TGTGCCAGCAGCCGGGCAGGGTTATATGGCTACACCTTC	CASSRAGLYGYTF
TRBJ1-6	-	TRBD1	19	TRBV3-1/TRBV3-2	TGTGCCAGCAGCCAAGCCTCTCCGGGACAGGGCTCCTATAATTCACCCCTCCACTTT	CASSQASPGQGSYNSPLHF
TRBJ1-4	-	TRBD1	16	TRBV5-8	TGTGCCAGCAGCCGACCCACAGGGGCGACTAATGAAAAACTGTTTTTT	CASSRPTGATNEKLFF
TRBJ1-2	-	TRBD1	17	TRBV6-2/TRBV6-3	TGTGCCAGCAGCAAAGAGCTGGACAGGGGAGGTTTGGATGGCTACACCTTC	CASSKELDRGGLDGYTF
TRBJ2-1	-	TRBD2	14	TRBV6-4	TGTGCCAGCAGTTTCAGACTAGCAGACAATGAGCAGTTCTTC	CASSFRLADNEQFF
TRBJ1-5	-	TRBD1	14	TRBV27	TGTGCCAGCAGTTCTTTAACAGGGGGCCAGCCCCAGCATTTT	CASSSLTGGQPQHF
TRBJ1-6	once	-	14	TRBV18	TGTGCCAGCTCACCACAAAGGGCGGGATCACCCCTCCACTTT	CASSPQRAGSPLHF
TRBJ2-3	once	TRBD2	15	TRBV6-5	TGTGCCAGCAGTATAGGCGGGGGAAACAGAGATACGCAGTATTTT	CASSIGGGNRDTQYF
TRBJ1-2	-	-	15	TRBV4-3	TGCGCCAGCAGCCAAGATGGAACAGCCTTCTATGGCTACACCTTC	CASSQDGTAFYGYTF
TRBJ1-1	few	-	15	TRBV7-2	TGTGCCAGCAGCTTAGGTCGGGGGTTGGGCACTGAAGCTTTCTTT	CASSLGRGLGTEAFF
TRBJ1-3	-	-	16	TRBV4-3	TGCGCCAGCAGCCAAGATAGGGGGACCTTGTCGAACACCATATATTTT	CASSQDRGTLSNTIYF
TRBJ2-7	few	-	14	TRBV5-1	TGCGCCAGCAGCATGGGGGGGACAACTCGGGAGCAGTACTTC	CASSMGGTTREQYF
TRBJ2-7	-	-	14	TRBV5-6	TGTGCCAGCAGCACCCGGGACATCGGTTACGAGCAGTACTTC	CASSTRDIGYEQYF
TRBJ1-2	-	-	17	TRBV28	TGTGCCAGCAGTCCAAGGGACCTCTCCCTGGGGGGCTATGGCTACACCTTC	CASSPRDLSLGGYGYTF
TRBJ1-1	once	-	15	TRBV5-1	TGCGCCAGCAGCTGGGCCGGACAGATGAACACTGAAGCTTTCTTT	CASSWAGQMNTEAFF
TRBJ2-7	-	TRBD2	15	TRBV5-1	TGCGCCAGCAGCCCCCTTGGCGGGAGCTCCTACGAGCAGTACTTC	CASSPLGGSSYEQYF
TRBJ1-1	-	-	14	TRBV19	TGTGCCAGCTCGGACAGACGTTCGTGGACTGAAGCTTTCTTT	CASSDRRSWTEAFF
TRBJ1-2	few	-	12	TRBV25-1	TGTGCCAGCAGTGTACCCGGCGGGGGCTACACCTTC	CASSVPGGGYTF
TRBJ1-1	-	-	13	TRBV6-5	TGTGCCAGCAGTTACTCTCGGAACACTGAAGCTTTCTTT	CASSYSRNTEAFF
TRBJ1-3	-	TRBD1	15	TRBV30	TGTGCCTGGAGTCCGGGACAGGGGGCTGGAAACACCATATATTTT	CAWSPGQGAGNTIYF
TRBJ2-3	-	-	13	TRBV7-3	TGTGCCAGCAGCTTATTCAGGGAAGATACGCAGTATTTT	CASSLFREDTQYF
TRBJ1-1	-	-	14	TRBV2	TGTGCCAGCAGTGTGGGGGGGGCGCGGACTGAAGCTTTCTTT	CASSVGGARTEAFF
TRBJ2-3	-	TRBD1	13	TRBV19	TGTGCCAGTAGTTTACAGGGGGCAGATACGCAGTATTTT	CASSLQGADTQYF
TRBJ1-2	few	TRBD1	16	TRBV19	TGTGCCAGTAGTACCTTCCGGGACAGGGGAGATTATGGCTACACCTTC	CASSTFRDRGDYGYTF
TRBJ2-5	-	TRBD2	18	TRBV11-2	TGTGCCAGCAGCTTAGGGGCAGTTGGTAGCGGGGGGCAAGAGACCCAGTACTTC	CASSLGAVGSGGQETQYF
TRBJ2-2	-	-	14	TRBV10-3	TGTGCCATCAGTGAGACTGTTAACACCGGGGAGCTGTTTTTT	CAISETVNTGELFF
TRBJ2-7	-	-	12	TRBV7-9	TGTGCCAGCAGCTTTTCAGCCTACGAGCAGTACTTC	CASSFSAYEQYF